The 5 T cell receptor beta chains below all came from one sample that was sequenced in a study of blood T cells in healthy people across ages. A sample-barcoded 5' primer and a J-beta primer mix were used in a second PCR of roughly 7 to 11 cycles. TCRdb reanalysed the 5' RACE reads using MiXCR and keeps one entry per CDR3 protein. Among around 1.7 million distinct CDR3 sequences, about 30% were seen once, and the ten largest hold roughly 8%. The sample taken for sequencing was blood. These receptors came from a woman aged 25 to 45 in good health.

The chain couples TRBV7-9 to TRBJ1-1; 11 bases map to TRBD1. With V trimmed by 1 base and J by 7 bases, 2 bases remained unmatched. CDR3 length: 14 amino acids. CDR1 and CDR2 (germline): SEHNR, FQNEAQ (reference sequence). DNA of the CDR3: TGTGCCAGCAGCTTAGTCGGGACAGGGGGTGAAGCTTTCTTT. Protein: CASSLVGTGGEAFF. Full variable domain (missing parts from reference TRBV7-9 and TRBJ1-1): DTGVSQNPRHKITKRGQNVTFRCDPISEHNRLYWYRQTLGQGPEFLTYFQNEAQLEKSRLLSDRFSAERPKGSFSTLEIQRTEQGDSAMYLCASSLVGTGGEAFFGQGTRLTVV.

The chain uses TRBV5-1 and TRBJ2-6, with no clear D. Per germline, CDR1 SGHRS and CDR2 YFSETQ. This CDR3 contains 15 residues. Trimming shortened V by 5 bases and J by 1 base, and 10 bases separated the two germline ends. This CDR3 is CASRELKSGANVLTF. CDR3 bases: TGCGCCAGCAGGGAGTTGAAATCTGGGGCCAACGTCCTGACTTTC.

In this sample, this clonotype turned up a few times. The CDR3 here is CATSDAVQETQYF. CDR3 coding DNA: TGTGCCACCAGTGACGCAGTCCAAGAGACCCAGTACTTC. V usage is TRBV24-1 and J usage is TRBJ2-5; D remains ambiguous. CDR1 KGHDR and CDR2 SFDVKD come from the germline V gene. The CDR3 is 13 amino acids. Trimming took 4 bases from V and 1 from J, leaving 6 bases between them.

The sample holds many counts of this clonotype. This chain joins TRBV10-2 and TRBJ2-7, with D perhaps matching TRBD2 (6 bases). CDR3 size: 13 residues. Deletions cut 7 bases from V and 6 bases from J, with 16 bases between. CDR1 and CDR2 (germline): WSHSY, SAAADI. For the CDR3, the DNA is TGCGCCAGCACATATTACGGGGGAAGCGAGCAGTACTTC. Translating it yields CASTYYGGSEQYF.

The gene calls are TRBV7-9 and TRBJ2-7; 9 nucleotides agree with TRBD1. CDR1 and CDR2 from the germline V gene are SEHNR and FQNEAQ (reference sequence). V dropped 2 bases and J dropped 5; count of bases not matched to a gene: 10. The CDR3 is made up of 16 amino acids. The CDR3 is CASSLLAGTGFHEQYF. DNA of the CDR3: TGTGCCAGCAGCTTACTCGCCGGGACAGGGTTCCACGAGCAGTACTTC.